These T cell receptor beta chains were read from a single sample in a study of radiotherapy plus CTLA-4 blockade in lung cancer. Sequenced by immunoSEQ multiplex PCR; TCRdb stores in-frame clones only, minus some. The sample includes 90,000 to 150,000 clones, approximately 84% seen only once; the top ten take roughly 5.3%. Here the sequenced sample was peripheral blood, taken from a patient treated with radiotherapy plus ipilimumab. These receptors all stem from a human donor with non-small cell lung cancer who had a partial response to radiotherapy plus ipilimumab. CDR3s include the opening cysteine and the closing phenylalanine or tryptophan. D genes are given only for firm matches. A row's size may be missing; if present it is once, few, many or a size class.

TRBV4-1	-	-	TRBJ1-2	TGCGCCAGCAGGCCCCAGGGCCGGGAGGGCTACACCTTC	CASRPQGREGYTF
TRBV5-8	-	TRBD1	TRBJ1-2	TGTGCCAGCAGCCCACGGACAGGGGACGCCTATGGCTACACCTTC	CASSPRTGDAYGYTF
TRBV9	once	TRBD2	TRBJ2-2	TGTGCCAGCAGCGTAGAGGGCGGGAGGGCCCCCGGGGAGCTGTTTTTT	CASSVEGGRAPGELFF
TRBV7-3	-	-	TRBJ2-3	TGTGCCAGCAGCTTAACCGGGAGTAAAGATACGCAGTATTTT	CASSLTGSKDTQYF
TRBV6-6	few	-	TRBJ1-2	TGTGCCAGCTACAGGAGGGAAGGCTACACCTTC	CASYRREGYTF
TRBV19	-	-	TRBJ2-3	TGTGCCAGTAGTATAGACTTGGGGGCTAAAGATACGCAGTATTTT	CASSIDLGAKDTQYF
TRBV27	-	TRBD1	TRBJ2-5	TGTGCCAGCAGTTTTATGGGACAGGGAGAAACCCAGTACTTC	CASSFMGQGETQYF
TRBV6-5	-	TRBD2	TRBJ2-1	TGTGCCAGCACCCTGGGACTAGCGGGCCACAATGAGCAGTTCTTC	CASTLGLAGHNEQFF
TRBV27	once	TRBD2	TRBJ2-2	TGTGCCAGCAGACACACCTCCGCCCTAGCGGACAACACCGGGGAGCTGTTTTTT	CASRHTSALADNTGELFF
TRBV6-1	-	-	TRBJ1-5	TGTGCCAGCAGTGAAAACAGGGCGGAGGTAGAGCCCCAGCATTTT	CASSENRAEVEPQHF
TRBV14	-	-	TRBJ1-1	TGTGCCAGCAGCCCAGGGGTGAACACTGAAGCTTTCTTT	CASSPGVNTEAFF
TRBV29-1	few	-	TRBJ2-3	TGCAGCGTAGAAGGCGGCAGACTAGTTGGGCAGTATTTT	CSVEGGRLVGQYF
TRBV6-5	-	TRBD2	TRBJ2-1	TGTGCCAGCAGGGGAGGGGTGATCGACAATGAGCAGTTCTTC	CASRGGVIDNEQFF
TRBV18	-	-	TRBJ1-1	TGTGCCAGCTCTTCCGGGAGCCCCACTCTGGCTGAAGCTTTCTTT	CASSSGSPTLAEAFF
TRBV4-1	once	-	TRBJ1-5	TGCGCCAGCAGCCAAGTTGGGCAGAAAGATCAGCCCCAGCATTTT	CASSQVGQKDQPQHF
TRBV9	-	TRBD2	TRBJ2-1	TGTGCCAGCAGCGTAGAACGACTAGCGGGTAACAGACCTTACAATGAGCAGTTCTTC	CASSVERLAGNRPYNEQFF
TRBV6-1	-	-	TRBJ2-1	TGTGCCAGCAGCCCGAACCAGGTGGCGGGCAATGAGCAGTTCTTC	CASSPNQVAGNEQFF
TRBV6-5	-	TRBD2	TRBJ2-1	TGTGCCAGCAGTCCGACTACTTGGGGGGGCAATGAGCAGTTCTTC	CASSPTTWGGNEQFF
TRBV7-2	few	-	TRBJ2-4	TGTGCCAGCAGCCTAGGGATGGGGAGTCTAGCCAAAAACATTCAGTACTTC	CASSLGMGSLAKNIQYF
TRBV7-9	-	TRBD1	TRBJ1-4	TGTGCCAGCCAGGACAGGGGACGTAGTAATGAAAAACTGTTTTTT	CASQDRGRSNEKLFF
TRBV19	few	-	TRBJ2-7	TGTGCCATTGACAGCCTAGAGCAGTACTTC	CAIDSLEQYF
TRBV7-2	-	-	TRBJ2-5	TGTGCCAGCAGCTTGGAAATAGCGCAAGAGACCCAGTACTTC	CASSLEIAQETQYF
TRBV18	-	-	TRBJ1-1	TGTGCCAGCTCACCACGGGCAGGAATGAACACTGAAGCTTTCTTT	CASSPRAGMNTEAFF
TRBV28	-	TRBD2	TRBJ2-1	TGTGCCAGCAGTCCTAGCGGGGGGGTCTACAATGAGCAGTTCTTC	CASSPSGGVYNEQFF
TRBV28	medium-sized	-	TRBJ2-3	TGTGCCAGCAGTTTCCTCTCAGGGACAGATACGCAGTATTTT	CASSFLSGTDTQYF
TRBV6-5	-	TRBD1	TRBJ1-2	TGTGCCAGCAGGAGGACAGGGGCTTATGGCTACACCTTC	CASRRTGAYGYTF
TRBV6-1	once	-	TRBJ1-3	TGTGCCAGCAATGTCGGGGTGGCTGGAAACACCATATATTTT	CASNVGVAGNTIYF
TRBV6-1	once	-	TRBJ1-1	TGTGCCAGCAAATCTCCCGGGACAATGAACACTGAAGCTTTCTTT	CASKSPGTMNTEAFF
TRBV7-9	-	TRBD1	TRBJ1-1	TGTGCCAGCAGCTTAACCCCGGGACAGGGGACCACTGAAGCTTTCTTT	CASSLTPGQGTTEAFF
TRBV9	-	-	TRBJ1-1	TGTGCCAGCAGCGGAAATCTCGCCCGAGGGACTGAAGCTTTCTTT	CASSGNLARGTEAFF
TRBV11-2	-	-	TRBJ2-7	TGTGCCAGCAGCTTAGCCCAGGGTCCGTACGAGCAGTACTTC	CASSLAQGPYEQYF
TRBV9	-	TRBD1	TRBJ1-2	TGTGCCAGCAGCGCGGACCCGGGACAGAACTATGGCTACACCTTC	CASSADPGQNYGYTF
TRBV6-5	-	TRBD1	TRBJ1-1	TGTGCCAGCGGGTACAGGGGGCGCGTGACTGAAGCTTTCTTT	CASGYRGRVTEAFF
TRBV7-2	-	-	TRBJ2-7	TGTGCCAGCAGCTTATATTCTAGAGCATACGAGCAGTACTTC	CASSLYSRAYEQYF
TRBV11-2	-	-	TRBJ1-1	TGTGCCAGCAGCTTAGTGGGGCTGATGCACACTGAAGCTTTCTTT	CASSLVGLMHTEAFF
TRBV5-1	-	-	TRBJ2-1	TGCGCCAGCAGGGCCGAGGCGAGGGCCTACAATGAGCAGTTCTTC	CASRAEARAYNEQFF
TRBV2	-	TRBD1	TRBJ2-3	TGTGCCAGCAGCCCGACAGGGTACACAGATACGCAGTATTTT	CASSPTGYTDTQYF
TRBV5-1	-	TRBD2	TRBJ2-1	TGCGCCAGCAGAACTAGCGGAAATTCCTACAATGAGCAGTTCTTC	CASRTSGNSYNEQFF
TRBV6-1	once	TRBD1	TRBJ1-1	TGTGCCAGCAGTCTCCCCCCAGGACAGGGATCTACATCCTTT	CASSLPPGQGSTSF
TRBV6-5	-	-	TRBJ1-3	TGTGCCAGCAGCCCAGACAGTGCTGGAAACACCATATATTTT	CASSPDSAGNTIYF